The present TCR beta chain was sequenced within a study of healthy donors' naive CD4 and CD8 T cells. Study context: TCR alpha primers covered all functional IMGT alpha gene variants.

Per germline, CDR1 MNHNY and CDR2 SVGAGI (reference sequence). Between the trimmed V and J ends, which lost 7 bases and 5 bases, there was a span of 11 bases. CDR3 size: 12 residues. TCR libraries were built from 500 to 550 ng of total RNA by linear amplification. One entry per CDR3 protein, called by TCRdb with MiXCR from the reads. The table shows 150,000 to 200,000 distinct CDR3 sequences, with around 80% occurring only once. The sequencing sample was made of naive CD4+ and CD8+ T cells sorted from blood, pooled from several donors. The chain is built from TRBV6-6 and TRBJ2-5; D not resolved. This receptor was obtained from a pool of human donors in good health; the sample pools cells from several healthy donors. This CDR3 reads CASTSGLETQYF. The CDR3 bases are TGTGCCAGCACTAGTGGGTTGGAGACCCAGTACTTC.